Listed below are T cell receptor beta chains from one sample, sequenced in a study of CD8 T cells in Susac syndrome. TCRdb reanalysed the immunoSEQ multiplex PCR reads using MiXCR and keeps one entry per CDR3 protein. The sample consists of some 300,000 distinct CDR3 sequences, 85% of them appearing once. The sample comprised CD8+ T cells from PBMCs. These receptors all stem from a human donor with multiple sclerosis. CDR3s include the opening cysteine and the closing phenylalanine or tryptophan. Fields, in order: V gene, J gene, clone size, D gene, CDR3 DNA, CDR3 protein. A D gene is named only where the DNA matches it firmly. Not every row has a clone size; where given, it reads once, few, many or a size class.

v_gene: TRBV12-5; j_gene: TRBJ2-1; abundance: .; d_gene: .; CDR3nt: TGTGCTAGTGGTTTAGGGGGGAATGAGCAGTTCTTC; CDR3aa: CASGLGGNEQFF
v_gene: TRBV2; j_gene: TRBJ1-2; abundance: .; d_gene: TRBD1; CDR3nt: TGTGCCAGCCCCGGGGGACAGGGGGCATTCTACACCTTC; CDR3aa: CASPGGQGAFYTF
v_gene: TRBV3-1; j_gene: TRBJ1-1; abundance: .; d_gene: .; CDR3nt: TGTGCCAGCACCGACGAATTCAACACTGAAGCTTTCTTT; CDR3aa: CASTDEFNTEAFF
v_gene: TRBV7-2; j_gene: TRBJ2-7; abundance: few; d_gene: .; CDR3nt: TGTGCCAGCAGGCCTGGGAGTAGCTCCTACGAGCAGTACTTC; CDR3aa: CASRPGSSSYEQYF
v_gene: TRBV12-3/TRBV12-4; j_gene: TRBJ2-7; abundance: .; d_gene: .; CDR3nt: TGTGCCAGCAGTTTGACCCAGTCTGGCGAGCAGTACTTC; CDR3aa: CASSLTQSGEQYF
v_gene: TRBV3-1; j_gene: TRBJ2-7; abundance: .; d_gene: TRBD1; CDR3nt: TGTGCCAGCAGCCTTAACCGGGACAGGGTGCACGAGCAGTACTTC; CDR3aa: CASSLNRDRVHEQYF
v_gene: TRBV9; j_gene: TRBJ1-5; abundance: .; d_gene: .; CDR3nt: TGTGCCAGCAGCGTAGATGGTGCAGGGAGCCAGCCCCAGCATTTT; CDR3aa: CASSVDGAGSQPQHF
v_gene: TRBV2; j_gene: TRBJ2-7; abundance: .; d_gene: TRBD2; CDR3nt: TGTGCCAGCATGAGGGCGGGAGGGCCGTACGAGCAGTACTTC; CDR3aa: CASMRAGGPYEQYF
v_gene: TRBV15; j_gene: TRBJ2-3; abundance: .; d_gene: .; CDR3nt: TGTGCCACCAGAGAGGAAGTGGGATCGACGCAGTATTTT; CDR3aa: CATREEVGSTQYF
v_gene: TRBV2; j_gene: TRBJ2-1; abundance: .; d_gene: TRBD2; CDR3nt: TGTGCCAGCAGTGCCCGCCACCAAGCCGGGAGGGCCGGGTCCTACAATGAGCAGTTCTTC; CDR3aa: CASSARHQAGRAGSYNEQFF
v_gene: TRBV28; j_gene: TRBJ2-1; abundance: .; d_gene: TRBD2; CDR3nt: TGTGCCAGCAGCCATCCCTTACTAGCGCCTAGCTCCTACAATGAGCAGTTCTTC; CDR3aa: CASSHPLLAPSSYNEQFF
v_gene: TRBV7-9; j_gene: TRBJ2-4; abundance: .; d_gene: .; CDR3nt: TGTGCCAGCAGCTCGGCCAGGAGGAGAAACATTCAGTACTTC; CDR3aa: CASSSARRRNIQYF
v_gene: TRBV3-1; j_gene: TRBJ2-1; abundance: .; d_gene: TRBD1; CDR3nt: TGTGCCAGCAGCCAAGTACCGGGACAGGGGGCCACGACGTCTTCCTACAATGAGCAGTTCTTC; CDR3aa: CASSQVPGQGATTSSYNEQFF
v_gene: TRBV9; j_gene: TRBJ2-7; abundance: .; d_gene: .; CDR3nt: TGTGCCAGCAGCGTAGCTATCGGGTCCTACGAGCAGTACTTC; CDR3aa: CASSVAIGSYEQYF
v_gene: TRBV12-3/TRBV12-4; j_gene: TRBJ2-7; abundance: .; d_gene: TRBD2; CDR3nt: TGTGCCAGCAGCGGACTAGCGGGAGCCCCGGGAGCCTACGAGCAGTACTTC; CDR3aa: CASSGLAGAPGAYEQYF
v_gene: TRBV4-1; j_gene: TRBJ2-2; abundance: .; d_gene: .; CDR3nt: TGCGCCAGCAGCCAAGATAGGAACGGGGAGCTGTTTTTT; CDR3aa: CASSQDRNGELFF
v_gene: TRBV20-1; j_gene: TRBJ1-5; abundance: once; d_gene: .; CDR3nt: TGCAGTGCTAGAGATCGTCGGGGGTTAAATCAGCCCCAGCATTTT; CDR3aa: CSARDRRGLNQPQHF
v_gene: TRBV28; j_gene: TRBJ1-2; abundance: .; d_gene: TRBD1; CDR3nt: TGTGCCAGCAGCGCGGGACAGGCCCCTAGTGGCTACACCTTC; CDR3aa: CASSAGQAPSGYTF
v_gene: TRBV7-6; j_gene: TRBJ2-1; abundance: .; d_gene: .; CDR3nt: TGTGCCAGCAGCTACCGGGTCAACAATGAGCAGTTCTTC; CDR3aa: CASSYRVNNEQFF
v_gene: TRBV9; j_gene: TRBJ2-7; abundance: .; d_gene: .; CDR3nt: TGTGCCAGCAGCGTAGTATCAGGGACCGAGCAGTACTTC; CDR3aa: CASSVVSGTEQYF
v_gene: TRBV7-9; j_gene: TRBJ2-5; abundance: once; d_gene: .; CDR3nt: TGTGCCAGCAGCTTTCGGCAGGGACGGTCAGAGACCCAGTACTTC; CDR3aa: CASSFRQGRSETQYF
v_gene: TRBV30; j_gene: TRBJ2-2; abundance: .; d_gene: .; CDR3nt: TGTGCCTGGAGTGTAACGGGGCACGGGGAGCTGTTTTTT; CDR3aa: CAWSVTGHGELFF
v_gene: TRBV2; j_gene: TRBJ2-5; abundance: .; d_gene: .; CDR3nt: TGTGCCAGCAGTGAATACTCACAAGAGACCCAGTACTTC; CDR3aa: CASSEYSQETQYF
v_gene: TRBV7-6; j_gene: TRBJ2-1; abundance: .; d_gene: TRBD2; CDR3nt: TGTGCCAGTACCGGGACTAGCGGGAGGGAGCAGTTCTTC; CDR3aa: CASTGTSGREQFF
v_gene: TRBV20-1; j_gene: TRBJ2-5; abundance: .; d_gene: TRBD1; CDR3nt: TGCAGTGCTAGTACCGGGACAGGGGTAATCCAAGAGACCCAGTACTTC; CDR3aa: CSASTGTGVIQETQYF
v_gene: TRBV19; j_gene: TRBJ2-2; abundance: once; d_gene: TRBD2; CDR3nt: TGTGCCAGCGTCGGGAGGGGAAACACCGGGGAGCTGTTTTTT; CDR3aa: CASVGRGNTGELFF
v_gene: TRBV5-6; j_gene: TRBJ2-7; abundance: .; d_gene: TRBD2; CDR3nt: TGTGCCAGCAGCCCTGGGGTAGCGGGAGAGAAACAGACCCGCGAGCAGTACTTC; CDR3aa: CASSPGVAGEKQTREQYF
v_gene: TRBV5-4; j_gene: TRBJ2-1; abundance: .; d_gene: TRBD1; CDR3nt: TGTGCCAGCAGCTTGGCCGGGACAGGGAGTAATGAGCAGTTCTTC; CDR3aa: CASSLAGTGSNEQFF
v_gene: TRBV9; j_gene: TRBJ2-7; abundance: .; d_gene: .; CDR3nt: TGTGCCAGCAGCGTAGCTTGCTACGAGCAGTGCTTC; CDR3aa: CASSVACYEQCF
v_gene: TRBV11-2; j_gene: TRBJ2-2; abundance: .; d_gene: .; CDR3nt: TGTGCCAGCACCCTTTGGGGGGGGGAGCTGTTTTTT; CDR3aa: CASTLWGGELFF
v_gene: TRBV20-1; j_gene: TRBJ1-1; abundance: .; d_gene: TRBD1; CDR3nt: TGCAGTGCTAGAGATGGGACAGTTATTAACACTGAAGCTTTCTTT; CDR3aa: CSARDGTVINTEAFF
v_gene: TRBV30; j_gene: TRBJ2-3; abundance: .; d_gene: TRBD1; CDR3nt: TGTGCCTGGGAGGCCCTACAGGGGGCAATCACAGATACGCAGTATTTT; CDR3aa: CAWEALQGAITDTQYF